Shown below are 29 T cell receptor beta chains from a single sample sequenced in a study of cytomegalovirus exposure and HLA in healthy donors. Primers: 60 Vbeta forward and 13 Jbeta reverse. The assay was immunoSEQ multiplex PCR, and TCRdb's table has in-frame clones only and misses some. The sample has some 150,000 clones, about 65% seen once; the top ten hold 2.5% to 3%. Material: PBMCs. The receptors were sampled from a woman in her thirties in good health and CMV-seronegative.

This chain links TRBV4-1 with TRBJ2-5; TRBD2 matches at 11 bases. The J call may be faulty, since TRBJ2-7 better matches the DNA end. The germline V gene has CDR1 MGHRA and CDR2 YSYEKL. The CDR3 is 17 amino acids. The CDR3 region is CASSREPGLAAPYEQYF. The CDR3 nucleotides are TGCGCCAGCAGCCGCGAACCGGGACTAGCGGCCCCCTACGAGCAGTACTTC.

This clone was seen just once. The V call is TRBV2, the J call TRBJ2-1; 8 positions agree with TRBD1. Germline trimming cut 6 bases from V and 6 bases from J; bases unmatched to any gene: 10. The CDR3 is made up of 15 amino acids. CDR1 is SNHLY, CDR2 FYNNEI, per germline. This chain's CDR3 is CASSPGQGSGNEQFF. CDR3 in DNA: TGTGCCAGCAGCCCCGGACAGGGCTCTGGCAATGAGCAGTTCTTC.

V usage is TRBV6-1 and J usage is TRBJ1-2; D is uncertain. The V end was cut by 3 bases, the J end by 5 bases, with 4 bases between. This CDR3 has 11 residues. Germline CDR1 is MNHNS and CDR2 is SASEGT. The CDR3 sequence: CASSDYYGYTF. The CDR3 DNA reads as TGTGCCAGCAGTGATTATTATGGCTACACCTTC.

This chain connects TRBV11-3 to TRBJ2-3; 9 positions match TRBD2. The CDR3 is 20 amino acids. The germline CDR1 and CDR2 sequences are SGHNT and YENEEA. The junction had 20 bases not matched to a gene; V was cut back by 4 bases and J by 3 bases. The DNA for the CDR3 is TGTGCCAGCAGCTGGGGTCCTAGCGGGGAGTCGTTGAGAGGGACAGATACGCAGTATTTT. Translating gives CASSWGPSGESLRGTDTQYF. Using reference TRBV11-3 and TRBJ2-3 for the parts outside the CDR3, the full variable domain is EAGVVQSPRYKIIEKKQPVAFWCNPISGHNTLYWYLQNLGQGPELLIRYENEEAVDDSQLPKDRFSAERLKGVDSTLKIQPAELGDSAVYLCASSWGPSGESLRGTDTQYFGPGTRLTVL.

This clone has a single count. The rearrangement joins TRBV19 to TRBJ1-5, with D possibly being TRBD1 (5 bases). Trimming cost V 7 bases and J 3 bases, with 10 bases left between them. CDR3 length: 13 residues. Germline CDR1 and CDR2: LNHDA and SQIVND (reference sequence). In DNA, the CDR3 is TGTGCCAGTACCGACAGTTTCAATCAGCCCCAGCATTTT. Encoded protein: CASTDSFNQPQHF.

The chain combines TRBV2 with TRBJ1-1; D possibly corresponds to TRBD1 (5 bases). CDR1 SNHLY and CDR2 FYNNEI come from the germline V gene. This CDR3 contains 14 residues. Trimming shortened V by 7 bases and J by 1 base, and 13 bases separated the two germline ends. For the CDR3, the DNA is TGTGCCAGCACCCCGGGACTCCAGAACACTGAAGCTTTCTTT. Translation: CASTPGLQNTEAFF.

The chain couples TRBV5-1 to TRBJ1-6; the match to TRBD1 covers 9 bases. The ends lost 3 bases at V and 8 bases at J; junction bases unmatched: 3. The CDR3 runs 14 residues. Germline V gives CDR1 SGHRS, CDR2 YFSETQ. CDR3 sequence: CASSSGTGYSPLHF. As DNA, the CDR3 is TGCGCCAGCAGCTCCGGGACAGGGTATTCACCCCTCCACTTT.

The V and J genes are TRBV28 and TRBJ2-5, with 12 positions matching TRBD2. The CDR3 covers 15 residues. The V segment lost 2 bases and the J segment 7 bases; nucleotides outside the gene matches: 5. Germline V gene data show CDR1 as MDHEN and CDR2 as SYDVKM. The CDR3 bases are TGTGCCAGCAGTTTAGGACTAGCGGGATTTCGGACCCAGTACTTC. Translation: CASSLGLAGFRTQYF.

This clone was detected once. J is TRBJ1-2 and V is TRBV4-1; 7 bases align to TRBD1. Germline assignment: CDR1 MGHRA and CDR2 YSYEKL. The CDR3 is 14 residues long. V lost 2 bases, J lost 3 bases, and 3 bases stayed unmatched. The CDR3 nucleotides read TGCGCCAGCAGCCAAACCGGGACAGACTATGGCTACACCTTC. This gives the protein CASSQTGTDYGYTF.

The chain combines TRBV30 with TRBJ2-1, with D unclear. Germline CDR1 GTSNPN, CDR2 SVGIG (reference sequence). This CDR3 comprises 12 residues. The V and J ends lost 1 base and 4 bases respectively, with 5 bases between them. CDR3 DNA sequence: TGTGCCTGGAGTGGAGGTTACAATGAGCAGTTCTTC. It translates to CAWSGGYNEQFF.

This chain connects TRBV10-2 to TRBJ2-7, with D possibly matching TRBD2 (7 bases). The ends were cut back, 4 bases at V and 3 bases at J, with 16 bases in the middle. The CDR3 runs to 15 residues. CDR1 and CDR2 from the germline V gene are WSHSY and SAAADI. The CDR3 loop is CASSGGRGRDYEQYF. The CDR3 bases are TGCGCCAGCAGTGGGGGGCGGGGGCGAGACTACGAGCAGTACTTC.

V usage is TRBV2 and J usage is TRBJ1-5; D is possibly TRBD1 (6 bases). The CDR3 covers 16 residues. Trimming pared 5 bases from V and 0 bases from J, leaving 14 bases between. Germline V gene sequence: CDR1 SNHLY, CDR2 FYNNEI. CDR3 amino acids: CASSTQGGGSNQPQHF. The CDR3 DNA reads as TGTGCCAGCAGTACTCAGGGAGGGGGTAGCAATCAGCCCCAGCATTTT.

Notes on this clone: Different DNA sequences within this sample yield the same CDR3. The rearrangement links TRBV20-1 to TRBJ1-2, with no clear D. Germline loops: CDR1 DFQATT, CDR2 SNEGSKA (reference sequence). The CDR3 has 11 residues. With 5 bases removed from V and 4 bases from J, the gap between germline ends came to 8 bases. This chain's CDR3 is CSAFGLYGYTF. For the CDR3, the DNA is TGCAGTGCTTTTGGACTCTATGGCTACACCTTC.

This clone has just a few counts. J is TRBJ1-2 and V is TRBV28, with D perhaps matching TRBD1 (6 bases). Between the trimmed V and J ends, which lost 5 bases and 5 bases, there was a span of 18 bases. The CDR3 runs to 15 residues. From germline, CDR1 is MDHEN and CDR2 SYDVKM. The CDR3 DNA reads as TGTGCCAGCAGTCCATCCCAGGGGAGGGGATATGGCTACACCTTC. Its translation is CASSPSQGRGYGYTF.

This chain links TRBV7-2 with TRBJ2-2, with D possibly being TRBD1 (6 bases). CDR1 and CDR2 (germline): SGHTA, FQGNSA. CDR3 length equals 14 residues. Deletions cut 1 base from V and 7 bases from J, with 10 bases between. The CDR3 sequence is CASSLEGDGGELFF. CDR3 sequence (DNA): TGTGCCAGCAGCTTAGAGGGGGACGGCGGGGAGCTGTTTTTT.

In DNA form, the CDR3 reads TGTGCCAGTAAACAGGGGGCGGTTGGAAACACCATATATTTT. This encodes CASKQGAVGNTIYF. The chain recombines TRBV2 with TRBJ1-3; 9 bases agree with TRBD1. The CDR3 sequence is 14 residues long. Germline CDR1 and CDR2: SNHLY and FYNNEI. The V and J ends lost 9 bases and 3 bases, in that order; junction bases with no gene match: 6.

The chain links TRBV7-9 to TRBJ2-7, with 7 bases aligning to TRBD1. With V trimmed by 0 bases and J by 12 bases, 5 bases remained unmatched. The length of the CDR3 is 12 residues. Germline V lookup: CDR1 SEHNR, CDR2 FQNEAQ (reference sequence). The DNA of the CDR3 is TGTGCCAGCAGCTTAGCGGGACAGTTGTTGTACTTC. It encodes CASSLAGQLLYF.

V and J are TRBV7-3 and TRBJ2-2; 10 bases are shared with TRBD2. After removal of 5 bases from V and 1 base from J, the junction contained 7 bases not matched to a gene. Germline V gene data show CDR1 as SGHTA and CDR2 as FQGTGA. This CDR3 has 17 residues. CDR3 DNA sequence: TGTGCCAGCAGCCCCACACTAGCGGGACTGAACACCGGGGAGCTGTTTTTT. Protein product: CASSPTLAGLNTGELFF.

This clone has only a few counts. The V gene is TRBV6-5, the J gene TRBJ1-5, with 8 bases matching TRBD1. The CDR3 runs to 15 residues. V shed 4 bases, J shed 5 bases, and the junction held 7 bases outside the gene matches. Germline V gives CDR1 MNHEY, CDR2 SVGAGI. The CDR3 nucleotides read TGTGCCAGCAGTTTAGGGACAGGTTTTTATCAGCCCCAGCATTTT. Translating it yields CASSLGTGFYQPQHF.

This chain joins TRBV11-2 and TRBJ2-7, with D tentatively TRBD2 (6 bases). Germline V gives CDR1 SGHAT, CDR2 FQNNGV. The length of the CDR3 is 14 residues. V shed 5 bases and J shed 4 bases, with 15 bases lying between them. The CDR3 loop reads CASSPRGMPYEQYF. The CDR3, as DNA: TGTGCCAGCAGCCCGCGCGGGATGCCTTACGAGCAGTACTTC.

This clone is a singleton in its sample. CDR3: CASRALMNTEAFF. DNA of the CDR3: TGTGCCAGTAGGGCTCTTATGAACACTGAAGCTTTCTTT. V is TRBV19 and J is TRBJ1-1; unclear D gene. The CDR3 is made up of 13 amino acids. In germline, CDR1 is LNHDA, CDR2 SQIVND (reference sequence). Deletions cut 6 bases from V and 0 bases from J, with 8 bases between.

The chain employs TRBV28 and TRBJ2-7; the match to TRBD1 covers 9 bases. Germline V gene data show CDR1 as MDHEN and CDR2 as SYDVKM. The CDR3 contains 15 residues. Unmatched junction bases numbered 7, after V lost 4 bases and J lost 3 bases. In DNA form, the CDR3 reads TGTGCCAGCAGTTCCGGGACAGGGAAGTTCTACGAGCAGTACTTC. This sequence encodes CASSSGTGKFYEQYF.

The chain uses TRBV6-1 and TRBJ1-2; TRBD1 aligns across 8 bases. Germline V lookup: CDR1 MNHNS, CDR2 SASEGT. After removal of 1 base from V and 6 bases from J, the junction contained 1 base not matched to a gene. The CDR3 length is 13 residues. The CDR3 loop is CASSEGTGNGYTF. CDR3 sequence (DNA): TGTGCCAGCAGTGAAGGGACAGGGAATGGCTACACCTTC.

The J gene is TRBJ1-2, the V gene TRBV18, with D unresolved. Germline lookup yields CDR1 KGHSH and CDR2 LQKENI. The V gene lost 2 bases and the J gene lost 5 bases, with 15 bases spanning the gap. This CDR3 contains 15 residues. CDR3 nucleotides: TGTGCCAGCTCACCATCTTTTGAGGGCAGATATGGCTACACCTTC. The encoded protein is CASSPSFEGRYGYTF.

The CDR3 DNA sequence: TGTGCCAGCAGCGAGAAGGGGAACTATGGCTACACCTTC. This translates into CASSEKGNYGYTF. The gene calls are TRBV11-1 and TRBJ1-2, with a tentative D call TRBD1 (5 bases). Germline CDR1 is SGHAT and CDR2 is FQDESV (reference sequence). Trimming left V 5 bases short and J 2 bases short, with 9 bases between. CDR3 length equals 13 residues. Full variable domain (remainder filled in from reference TRBV11-1 and TRBJ1-2): EAEVAQSPRYKITEKSQAVAFWCDPISGHATLYWYRQILGQGPELLVQFQDESVVDDSQLPKDRFSAERLKGVDSTLKIQPAELGDSAMYLCASSEKGNYGYTFGSGTRLTVV.

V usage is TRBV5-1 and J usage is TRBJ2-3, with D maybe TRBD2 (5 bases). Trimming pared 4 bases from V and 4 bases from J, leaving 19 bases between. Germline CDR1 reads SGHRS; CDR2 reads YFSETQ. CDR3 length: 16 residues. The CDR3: CASSLFWEQDSDTQYF. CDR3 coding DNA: TGCGCCAGCAGCCTCTTCTGGGAGCAGGATTCAGATACGCAGTATTTT. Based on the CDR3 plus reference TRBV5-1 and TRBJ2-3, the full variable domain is KAGVTQTPRYLIKTRGQQVTLSCSPISGHRSVSWYQQTPGQGLQFLFEYFSETQRNKGNFPGRFSGRQFSNSRSEMNVSTLELGDSALYLCASSLFWEQDSDTQYFGPGTRLTVL.

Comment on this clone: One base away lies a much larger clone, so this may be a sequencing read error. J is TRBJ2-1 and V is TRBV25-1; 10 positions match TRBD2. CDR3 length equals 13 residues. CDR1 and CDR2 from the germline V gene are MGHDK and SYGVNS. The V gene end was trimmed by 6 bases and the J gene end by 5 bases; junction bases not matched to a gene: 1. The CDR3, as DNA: TGTGCCAGCAGACTAGCGGGGAACAATGAGCAGTTCTTC. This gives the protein CASRLAGNNEQFF.

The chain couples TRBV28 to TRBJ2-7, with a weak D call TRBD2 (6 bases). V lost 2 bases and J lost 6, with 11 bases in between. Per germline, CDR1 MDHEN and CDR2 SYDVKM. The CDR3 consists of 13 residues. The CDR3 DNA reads TGTGCCAGCAGTTTAGCGGGATGGGGCGAGCAGTACTTC. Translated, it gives CASSLAGWGEQYF.

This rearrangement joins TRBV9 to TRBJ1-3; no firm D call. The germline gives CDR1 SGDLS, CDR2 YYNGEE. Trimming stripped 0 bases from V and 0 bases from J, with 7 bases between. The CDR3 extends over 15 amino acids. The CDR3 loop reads CASSVGVFSGNTIYF. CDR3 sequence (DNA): TGTGCCAGCAGCGTAGGCGTGTTCTCTGGAAACACCATATATTTT.